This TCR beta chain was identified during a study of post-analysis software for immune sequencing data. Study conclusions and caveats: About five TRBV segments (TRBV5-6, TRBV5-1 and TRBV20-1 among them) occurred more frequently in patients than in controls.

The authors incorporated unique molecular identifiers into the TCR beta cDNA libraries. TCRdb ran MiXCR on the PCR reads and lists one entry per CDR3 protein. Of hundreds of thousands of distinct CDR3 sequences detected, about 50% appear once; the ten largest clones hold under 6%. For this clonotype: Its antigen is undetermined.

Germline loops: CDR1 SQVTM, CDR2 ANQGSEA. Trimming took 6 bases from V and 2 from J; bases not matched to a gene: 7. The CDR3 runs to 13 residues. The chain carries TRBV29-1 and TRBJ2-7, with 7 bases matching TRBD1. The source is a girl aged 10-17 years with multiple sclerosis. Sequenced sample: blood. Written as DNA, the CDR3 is TGCAGCGTGATCGGACAGGAGACCTACGAGCAGTACTTC. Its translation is CSVIGQETYEQYF.